The entry below describes one TCR beta chain. Its antigen is currently not known. Nothing much larger sits one base from this clone, and base qualities are not available. Deep-resolution immunoSEQ TCR-beta sequencing was performed on DNA from uncultured naive and memory CD4+ T cells. In the original analysis: During preprocessing, nonproductive sequences were removed, as were CDR3s that did not start with C, did not end with F or W, or were shorter than 7 amino acids. Cultured and uncultured naive and memory CD4+ repertoires were searched for previously identified spike- and CEF-reactive CDR3s. CDR3 homology was quantified as pairwise Levenshtein distance, calculated with the stringdist R package after three terminal residues were trimmed from each end. Held by TCRdb, this immuneACCESS table contains in-frame sequences only and omits some clones. Under half of the omission traces to an unresolved V gene where checked; the cause of the rest is unknown. D and trimming were read from the DNA, whereas the V and J calls and clone size are those reported in that table. Here the sample has some 42,000 clones; roughly 90% occur a single time. The leading ten clones occupy roughly a tenth of the sample.

Naive and memory CD4+ T cells were separated from cryopreserved PBMCs by first enriching for CD4 and then performing EasySep naive CD4+ T cell enrichment. PBMCs were isolated from leukapheresis product or whole blood by Ficoll-Paque PLUS gradient centrifugation. The PBMCs went either fresh into the expansion assay or into cryopreservation at -140 degrees C. The QIAamp Micro DNA Kit was used to extract genomic DNA from the CD4+ T cells. These data come from a study of CD4 T cells in relation to SARS-CoV-2 and coronaviruses (dated by TCRdb to the early 2020s). Regarding the study in general: Across all 12 patients in the full convalescent cohort, ages ranged from about 20 to 80 years, with a median of 38. Among the approximately twelve convalescent patients, 8 males and 4 females were included, and two of the subjects were Hispanic. Patient-derived lymphoblastoid cell lines were used to map the HLA restriction of shared crossreactive spike epitopes. At the level of individual TCR clonotypes, the study measured memory CD4+ T cell crossreactivity between SARS-CoV-2 spike protein and common cold coronavirus spike proteins. The Adaptive Biotechnologies TCR-sequencing kit was used for samples from three pre-COVID donors and for the naive versus memory experiments, whereas the other data were Illumina-based. For other donors in the study, expansion assays were sequenced with a different, Illumina-based TCR-beta assay.

Summary of the overall study and its limitations: Small numbers of patients and of tested TCRs limited the study. Sequencing naive versus memory cells indicated that the assay picks up memory recall responses, not primary responses primed during culture. Because the crossreactivity analysis focused on spike protein, crossreactivity against other viral proteins was not assessed. No donor contributed both pre-pandemic and post-infection samples, which limited tracing the source of pre-existing responses. In roughly two thirds of donors, memory CD4+ clonotypes turned up that crossrecognized SARS-CoV-2 and at least one common cold coronavirus spike. Significantly weaker SARS-CoV-2-driven expansion was shown by crossreactive clones than by monoreactive clones, consistent with antigenic imprinting.

Per the germline V gene, MNHEY is the CDR1 and SVGAGI is the CDR2. The cysteine opens and the phenylalanine closes a CDR3 of 13 amino acids. The read is trimmed to its CDR3 DNA, 39 bases read in frame from base 1. Sample: memory CD4+ T cells from PBMCs. The cell subset or site tag for this specimen amounts to: memory (non-naive) CD4+ T cells. The rearranged segments are TRBV6-5 and TRBJ2-5, and 8 junction bases match TRBD2. The TCR sequence derives from an adult with COVID-19. The CDR3 sequence is CATERGTGETQYF. The nucleotides are TGTGCAACGGAGCGGGGGACCGGGGAGACCCAGTACTTC.